A single sample gave rise to the 24 T cell receptor beta chains below, sequenced in a study of blood T cell repertoires in COVID-19. Assay: immunoSEQ multiplex PCR; the TCRdb copy retains only in-frame clones and omits some. In the table there are roughly 20,000 clones, 81% of which are singletons. Material for sequencing was peripheral blood. Receptors were obtained from a man between 60 and 75 years old with acute or convalescent COVID-19.

The chain couples TRBV30 to TRBJ1-3; maybe TRBD1 (6 bases). Trimming removed 3 bases at V and 5 bases at J, with 17 bases between. In germline, CDR1 is GTSNPN, CDR2 SVGIG (reference sequence). The CDR3 runs 15 residues. The CDR3 DNA reads as TGTGCCTGGAGCCTCGCGGGGGGCGCGAGAAACACCATATATTTT. Protein sequence: CAWSLAGGARNTIYF.

The chain joins TRBV11-2 to TRBJ1-3; 8 nucleotides match TRBD1. The CDR3 length is 15 residues. V lost 5 bases, J lost 0 bases, and 3 bases stayed unmatched. Germline V gene sequence: CDR1 SGHAT, CDR2 FQNNGV. CDR3 nucleotides: TGTGCCAGCAGCCGGGGACAGGTCTCTGGAAACACCATATATTTT. Its protein is CASSRGQVSGNTIYF.

The J gene is TRBJ2-7, the V gene TRBV29-1, with D possibly being TRBD1 (5 bases). Germline CDR1 and CDR2: SQVTM and ANQGSEA. CDR3 length: 14 amino acids. Between the trimmed V and J ends, which lost 8 bases and 4 bases, there was a span of 21 bases. For the CDR3, the DNA is TGCAGCCCCGCCATCCAAGGGGATCGTTACGAGCAGTACTTC. Translation: CSPAIQGDRYEQYF.

The chain carries TRBV6-5 and TRBJ1-2; a weak D match, TRBD1 (5 bases). Germline V gene sequence: CDR1 MNHEY, CDR2 SVGAGI. Trimming took 7 bases from V and 2 from J, leaving 17 bases between them. The CDR3 covers 15 residues. In DNA form, the CDR3 reads TGTGCCAGCACCCCTCGGGGGGGTGGCAACTATGGCTACACCTTC. It specifies CASTPRGGGNYGYTF.

This chain uses TRBV9 with TRBJ2-2; D gene ambiguous. The V gene lost 3 bases and the J gene lost 0 bases, with 6 bases spanning the gap. There are 14 residues in the CDR3. Germline V gene lookup returns CDR1 SGDLS and CDR2 YYNGEE. The CDR3 bases are TGTGCCAGCAGCGACAAGTCGAACACCGGGGAGCTGTTTTTT. Protein product: CASSDKSNTGELFF.

The chain carries TRBV29-1 and TRBJ2-2; D is possibly TRBD1 (5 bases). V was cut by 5 bases and J by 0 bases, with 10 bases left in between. This CDR3 is built from 14 residues. The germline V gene has CDR1 SQVTM and CDR2 ANQGSEA. In nucleotides, the CDR3 is TGCAGCGTTATGGGGCAGCCGAACACCGGGGAGCTGTTTTTT. Amino acids: CSVMGQPNTGELFF.

This clone was counted a few times. The chain joins TRBV29-1 to TRBJ2-7; 7 nucleotides agree with TRBD1. After removal of 4 bases from V and 7 bases from J, the junction contained 10 bases not matched to a gene. The CDR3 covers 13 residues. Per the germline V gene, CDR1 is SQVTM and CDR2 is ANQGSEA. CDR3 sequence (DNA): TGCAGCGTTGGGACAGGCCCCGGGGAAGAGCAGTACTTC. It codes for CSVGTGPGEEQYF.

This clone has only one observation. The rearrangement links TRBV18 to TRBJ1-3, with D possibly TRBD1 on 6 matching bases. V lost 2 bases to trimming and J lost 4 bases, with 15 bases between them. The CDR3 extends over 16 amino acids. From germline, CDR1 is KGHSH and CDR2 LQKENI. CDR3: CASSPEWEGGGNTIYF. The CDR3 bases are TGTGCCAGCTCACCAGAGTGGGAGGGGGGCGGAAACACCATATATTTT.

This chain uses TRBV2 with TRBJ2-5; no definite D call. CDR3 length: 12 residues. V was cut by 10 bases and J by 0 bases, with 9 bases left in between. Per the germline V gene, CDR1 is SNHLY and CDR2 is FYNNEI. The CDR3, as DNA: TGTGCCACCTCCCTGTACCAAGAGACCCAGTACTTC. Protein sequence: CATSLYQETQYF. Combining the CDR3 with reference TRBV2 and TRBJ2-5 gives the whole variable domain EPEVTQTPSHQVTQMGQEVILRCVPISNHLYFYWYRQILGQKVEFLVSFYNNEISEKSEIFDDQFSVERPDGSNFTLKIRSTKLEDSAMYFCATSLYQETQYFGPGTRLLVL.

This clone was found a few times. The chain uses TRBV19 and TRBJ1-5, with D maybe TRBD1 (5 bases). CDR1 and CDR2 (germline): LNHDA, SQIVND (reference sequence). This CDR3 region has 16 residues. The V gene lost 3 bases and the J gene lost 5 bases, with 17 bases spanning the gap. This CDR3 is CASSMGGHQIDQPQHF. The CDR3 nucleotides read TGTGCCAGTAGTATGGGGGGTCACCAGATCGATCAGCCCCAGCATTTT. Filled out from reference TRBV19 and TRBJ1-5, the complete variable domain reads DGGITQSPKYLFRKEGQNVTLSCEQNLNHDAMYWYRQDPGQGLRLIYYSQIVNDFQKGDIAEGYSVSREKKESFPLTVTSAQKNPTAFYLCASSMGGHQIDQPQHFGDGTRLSIL.

This rearrangement joins TRBV28 to TRBJ1-1; TRBD1 might be the D (5 bases). V lost 4 bases and J lost 4, with 13 bases in between. Germline V CDR1 and CDR2: MDHEN, SYDVKM. The CDR3 consists of 14 residues. CDR3 bases: TGTGCCAGCAGTTCCCCTCGCGGGGGCACTGAAGCTTTCTTT. Protein product: CASSSPRGGTEAFF.

For the CDR3, the DNA is TGTGCCAGCAGGGGCGGGGGCACAGATACGCAGTATTTT. Protein sequence: CASRGGGTDTQYF. V usage is TRBV6-5 and J usage is TRBJ2-3; possible D gene TRBD2, 6 bases. V was clipped by 6 bases and J by 1 base, with 8 bases between them. Germline V gene data show CDR1 as MNHEY and CDR2 as SVGAGI. The CDR3 extends over 13 amino acids.

The chain uses TRBV2 and TRBJ2-7; 8 nucleotides agree with TRBD2. V shed 7 bases and J 7 bases; nucleotides not matched to a gene: 12. The CDR3 is 14 amino acids. Germline CDR1 and CDR2: SNHLY and FYNNEI. Here the CDR3 reads CASTGTRPPGEQYF. The DNA of the CDR3 is TGTGCCAGCACCGGGACTAGACCCCCGGGGGAGCAGTACTTC.

The V and J genes are TRBV4-2 and TRBJ1-1, with a tentative D call TRBD1 (6 bases). Trimming stripped 0 bases from V and 1 base from J, with 9 bases between. Germline lookup yields CDR1 LGHNA and CDR2 YNFKEQ. This CDR3 region has 15 residues. CDR3 sequence reads: CASSQEPQGNTEAFF. CDR3 sequence (DNA): TGTGCCAGCAGCCAAGAACCACAGGGGAACACTGAAGCTTTCTTT.

V usage is TRBV2 and J usage is TRBJ1-5, with TRBD1 as a possible D gene (5 bases). The CDR3 length is 15 residues. Per the germline V gene, CDR1 is SNHLY and CDR2 is FYNNEI. Trimming shortened V by 1 base and J by 1 base, and 8 bases separated the two germline ends. The CDR3 loop reads CASSEVRVSNQPQHF. Here the CDR3 DNA reads TGTGCCAGCAGTGAAGTCAGGGTCAGCAATCAGCCCCAGCATTTT. The entire variable domain, with the rest obtained from reference TRBV2 and TRBJ1-5, is as follows: EPEVTQTPSHQVTQMGQEVILRCVPISNHLYFYWYRQILGQKVEFLVSFYNNEISEKSEIFDDQFSVERPDGSNFTLKIRSTKLEDSAMYFCASSEVRVSNQPQHFGDGTRLSIL.

This chain uses TRBV7-3 with TRBJ2-1; 9 nucleotides agree with TRBD2. The CDR3 runs to 15 residues. V was clipped by 1 base and J by 6 bases; unmatched bases: 4. Germline values: CDR1 SGHTA, CDR2 FQGTGA. Written as DNA, the CDR3 is TGTGCCAGCAGCTTAAGCCTAGCGGGAAGCAATGAGCAGTTCTTC. Amino acid sequence: CASSLSLAGSNEQFF.

CDR3 coding DNA: TGTGCCAGCTCACCTTCGAAGGGGTATGGGGAAAAACTGTTTTTT. Its translation: CASSPSKGYGEKLFF. J is TRBJ1-4 and V is TRBV18, with D tentatively TRBD1 (5 bases). Deletions cut 3 bases from V and 8 bases from J, with 16 bases between. Looked up from germline, CDR1 is KGHSH and CDR2 is LQKENI. This CDR3 comprises 15 residues.

This clone is a singleton in its sample. The V and J genes are TRBV2 and TRBJ1-5; D uncertain. V lost 6 bases and J 1 base, leaving 16 bases between the germline ends. Per germline, CDR1 SNHLY and CDR2 FYNNEI. The CDR3 runs 16 residues. CDR3 sequence: CASSLGGGGSNQPQHF. CDR3 DNA sequence: TGTGCCAGCAGCCTCGGAGGAGGTGGAAGCAATCAGCCCCAGCATTTT.

This chain joins TRBV11-2 and TRBJ1-1; the D is unclear. Trimming left V 1 base short and J 0 bases short, with 15 bases between. From germline, CDR1 is SGHAT and CDR2 FQNNGV. The CDR3 has 17 amino acids. The CDR3 sequence: CASSLGRLGYMNTEAFF. CDR3 nucleotide sequence: TGTGCCAGCAGCTTAGGAAGGCTGGGCTACATGAACACTGAAGCTTTCTTT.

The chain has TRBV7-2 and TRBJ2-5; 8 bases fit TRBD2. V lost 5 bases to trimming and J lost 1 base; unmatched junction nucleotides: 3. The CDR3 has 14 amino acids. The V gene's germline CDR1 is SGHTA and CDR2 FQGNSA. The CDR3 DNA sequence: TGTGCCAGCAGCAGTAGCGGGGCCCAAGAGACCCAGTACTTC. Translated: CASSSSGAQETQYF. Variable domain in full (rest from reference TRBV7-2 and TRBJ2-5): GAGVSQSPSNKVTEKGKDVELRCDPISGHTALYWYRQSLGQGLEFLIYFQGNSAPDKSGLPSDRFSAERTGGSVSTLTIQRTQQEDSAVYLCASSSSGAQETQYFGPGTRLLVL.

This clone appeared a few times. This chain uses TRBV19 with TRBJ2-2; 8 nucleotides line up with TRBD1. The germline CDR1 and CDR2 sequences are LNHDA and SQIVND (reference sequence). The CDR3 length is 18 residues. J lost 2 bases, V lost 5 bases, and 13 bases had no gene match. CDR3 bases: TGTGCCAGTAGTTCCCTGGACAGGGCGTCCGCAAACACCGGGGAGCTGTTTTTT. Protein: CASSSLDRASANTGELFF.

This rearrangement joins TRBV10-2 to TRBJ1-5, with D tentatively TRBD1 (5 bases). Per germline, CDR1 WSHSY and CDR2 SAAADI. The V end lost 3 bases, the J end lost 5 bases, and 17 bases lay between the germline ends. The CDR3 totals 16 residues. In DNA form, the CDR3 reads TGCGCCAGCAGTGAATGGGTAGTCCCGGGGGATCAGCCCCAGCATTTT. Its translation: CASSEWVVPGDQPQHF.

V is TRBV27 and J is TRBJ2-5; 7 bases agree with TRBD1. Germline assignment: CDR1 MNHEY and CDR2 SMNVEV (reference sequence). The CDR3 has 16 residues. The J segment lost 5 bases and the V segment lost 5 bases, leaving 14 bases of the junction unmatched. CDR3 region: CASSAPNRGDRETQYF. The CDR3 DNA reads as TGTGCCAGCAGTGCCCCAAACAGGGGTGATAGGGAGACCCAGTACTTC.

This clone has just a few counts. The chain employs TRBV19 and TRBJ1-2, with a tentative D call TRBD1 (6 bases). V was pared by 5 bases and J by 8 bases, with 21 bases between. Germline V gives CDR1 LNHDA, CDR2 SQIVND (reference sequence). The CDR3 covers 15 residues. CDR3 DNA: TGTGCCAGTAGTGATCAACCAGGACAGTACCAGGGCTACACCTTC. Translation gives CASSDQPGQYQGYTF.